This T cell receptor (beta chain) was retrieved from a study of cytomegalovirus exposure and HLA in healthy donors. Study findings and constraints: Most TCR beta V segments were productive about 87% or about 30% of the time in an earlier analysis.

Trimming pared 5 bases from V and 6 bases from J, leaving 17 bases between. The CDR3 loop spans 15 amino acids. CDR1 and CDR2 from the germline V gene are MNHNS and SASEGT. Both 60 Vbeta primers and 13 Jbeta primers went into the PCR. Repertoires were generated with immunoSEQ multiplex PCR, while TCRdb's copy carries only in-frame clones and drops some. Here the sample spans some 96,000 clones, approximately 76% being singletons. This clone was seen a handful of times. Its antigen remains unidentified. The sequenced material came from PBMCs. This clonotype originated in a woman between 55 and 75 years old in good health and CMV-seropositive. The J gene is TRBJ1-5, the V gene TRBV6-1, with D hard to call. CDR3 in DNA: TGTGCCAGCAGTATTGAAAGGGAGAACCGTCAGCCCCAGCATTTT. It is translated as CASSIERENRQPQHF.